The 23 T cell receptor beta chains presented below share a single source sample, sequenced in a study of T cell responses to AZD1222 COVID-19 vaccine. The data were produced by immunoSEQ multiplex PCR, yet TCRdb's version contains in-frame clones alone and is incomplete. The data show roughly 150,000 clones, over 70% seen once. The source material was peripheral blood, sampled 28 days after the second AZD1222 dose. The receptors were gathered from an adult who received the AZD1222 COVID-19 vaccine.

The chain employs TRBV7-4 and TRBJ2-1; D could derive from TRBD1 or TRBD2 (5 bases each). In germline, CDR1 is SGHVT, CDR2 SQSDAQ. V lost 5 bases, J lost 7 bases, and 15 bases lay in between. The CDR3 is 14 amino acids. CDR3 region: CASSPRDARNEQFF. The CDR3 DNA sequence: TGTGCCAGCAGCCCTCGGGACGCCCGTAATGAGCAGTTCTTC.

The rearrangement links TRBV15 to TRBJ1-2; weak D call: TRBD1 (6 bases). CDR1 is LNHNV and CDR2 is YYDKDF in the germline V gene (reference sequence). The CDR3 runs 14 residues. With 0 bases removed from V and 8 bases from J, the gap between germline ends came to 13 bases. This chain's CDR3 is CATSRDAGGRGYTF. CDR3 DNA: TGTGCCACCAGCAGAGATGCGGGGGGCAGGGGCTACACCTTC.

The genes are TRBV5-4 and TRBJ2-1; D is undetermined. Germline CDR1 SGHNT, CDR2 YYREEE (reference sequence). V lost 4 bases to trimming and J lost 5 bases, with 7 bases between them. The CDR3 has 12 amino acids. In DNA, the CDR3 is TGTGCCAGCAGCGCAAGAAACAATGAGCAGTTCTTC. Its protein product is CASSARNNEQFF.

This clone was observed a few times. The J gene is TRBJ2-1, the V gene TRBV5-1; 7 bases map to TRBD2. There are 16 residues in the CDR3. Germline trimming cut 4 bases from V and 3 bases from J; bases unmatched to any gene: 10. The V gene's germline CDR1 is SGHRS and CDR2 YFSETQ. The CDR3 DNA sequence: TGCGCCAGCAGCCCCTCAGCGGGGAGAAACTACAATGAGCAGTTCTTC. Its translation: CASSPSAGRNYNEQFF.

The chain employs TRBV19 and TRBJ1-2, with TRBD1 matching over 7 bases. Germline CDR1 and CDR2: LNHDA and SQIVND (reference sequence). The CDR3 contains 14 residues. Trimming took 6 bases from V and 3 from J; bases not matched to a gene: 7. The CDR3 nucleotides are TGTGCCAGTAGGACTCCGGGACAGCACTATGGCTACACCTTC. It specifies CASRTPGQHYGYTF.

J is TRBJ1-2 and V is TRBV27; D is unresolved. This CDR3 region has 14 residues. V lost 6 bases to trimming and J lost 0 bases, with 11 bases between them. Germline lookup yields CDR1 MNHEY and CDR2 SMNVEV (reference sequence). DNA of the CDR3: TGTGCCAGCAGACCTATGGGGTCTAACTATGGCTACACCTTC. Translated: CASRPMGSNYGYTF.

This clone was detected once. This chain connects TRBV10-3 to TRBJ2-7; no firm D call. This CDR3 has 12 residues. Germline CDR1 reads ENHRY; CDR2 reads SYGVKD. V lost 3 bases and J lost 12, with 15 bases in between. This CDR3 reads CAISDLGFSLYF. As DNA, the CDR3 is TGTGCCATCAGTGATCTGGGGTTTTCCTTGTACTTC.

This chain links TRBV27 with TRBJ1-1; no firm D call. In germline, CDR1 is MNHEY, CDR2 SMNVEV (reference sequence). The CDR3 runs 13 residues. Between the trimmed V and J ends, which lost 2 bases and 2 bases, there was a span of 6 bases. CDR3 nucleotides: TGTGCCAGCAGTTTACAGACCAACACTGAAGCTTTCTTT. Translation: CASSLQTNTEAFF.

The rearrangement joins TRBV11-1 to TRBJ1-4, with D uncertain. Germline V gene lookup returns CDR1 SGHAT and CDR2 FQDESV (reference sequence). CDR3 length: 15 amino acids. V gave up 3 bases and J gave up 3 bases, with 11 bases separating them. Here the CDR3 DNA reads TGTGCCAGCAGCTTCAGAACCACCCCTAATGAAAAACTGTTTTTT. Residues: CASSFRTTPNEKLFF.

This CDR3 reads CASSPLTGGSYEQYF. The CDR3 DNA sequence: TGTGCCAGCAGCCCCCTAACAGGGGGATCCTACGAGCAGTACTTC. The V and J genes are TRBV5-5 and TRBJ2-7; 8 bases agree with TRBD1. Germline CDR1 SGHKS, CDR2 YYEKEE (reference sequence). J lost 1 base, V lost 4 bases, and 7 bases had no gene match. CDR3 length: 15 residues.

The chain carries TRBV28 and TRBJ1-3, with D hard to call. Trimming removed 3 bases from V and 0 bases from J, with 9 bases in between. CDR1 and CDR2 from the germline V gene are MDHEN and SYDVKM. The CDR3 totals 15 residues. CDR3 DNA sequence: TGTGCCAGCAGTTTGCGGGGTAACTCTGGAAACACCATATATTTT. This codes for CASSLRGNSGNTIYF.

V gene TRBV25-1 combines with J gene TRBJ1-5; 9 bases fit TRBD1. V dropped 4 bases and J dropped 7; count of bases not matched to a gene: 5. Germline V gene sequence: CDR1 MGHDK, CDR2 SYGVNS. This CDR3 is built from 14 residues. For the CDR3, the DNA is TGTGCCAGCAGTGGACGACAGGGGGGGCAGCCCCAGCATTTT. Translating it yields CASSGRQGGQPQHF.

The chain combines TRBV9 with TRBJ2-1; 7 bases map to TRBD2. Unmatched junction bases numbered 10, after V lost 4 bases and J lost 6 bases. This CDR3 is built from 15 residues. Germline V lookup: CDR1 SGDLS, CDR2 YYNGEE. CDR3 nucleotide sequence: TGTGCCAGCAGCACACAAGCGGGATCAGGCAATGAGCAGTTCTTC. It specifies CASSTQAGSGNEQFF.

This clone has a handful of counts. This chain connects TRBV29-1 to TRBJ1-4; 7 bases map to TRBD1. Trimming removed 0 bases from V and 7 bases from J; junction bases left unmatched: 5. The length of the CDR3 is 14 residues. Germline CDR1 reads SQVTM; CDR2 reads ANQGSEA. CDR3 sequence: CSVEESGGGEKLFF. DNA of the CDR3: TGCAGCGTTGAAGAATCAGGGGGGGGTGAAAAACTGTTTTTT.

This clone was observed once. This chain joins TRBV5-5 and TRBJ1-1; no clear D gene. Germline CDR1 reads SGHKS; CDR2 reads YYEKEE (reference sequence). V lost 2 bases, J lost 3 bases, and 11 bases lay in between. CDR3 length equals 14 residues. CDR3 in DNA: TGTGCCAGCAGCTTTGGACCGAGTCACACTGAAGCTTTCTTT. This gives the protein CASSFGPSHTEAFF.

This clone has a count of ten or more. V and J are TRBV5-1 and TRBJ2-3, with D uncertain. V was clipped by 4 bases and J by 0 bases, with 9 bases between them. This CDR3 region has 14 residues. Germline loops: CDR1 SGHRS, CDR2 YFSETQ. CDR3 sequence reads: CASSMTTSTDTQYF. In DNA form, the CDR3 reads TGCGCCAGCAGCATGACAACTAGCACAGATACGCAGTATTTT.

The V call is TRBV18, the J call TRBJ2-1; unclear D gene. V dropped 4 bases and J dropped 8 bases, with 15 bases sitting between them. Germline loops: CDR1 KGHSH, CDR2 LQKENI. This CDR3 is built from 14 residues. In DNA, the CDR3 is TGTGCCAGCTCACAATCGGACGGGTGGGATGAGCAGTTCTTC. Protein: CASSQSDGWDEQFF. The full variable domain, its missing parts supplied by reference TRBV18 and TRBJ2-1, is NAGVMQNPRHLVRRRGQEARLRCSPMKGHSHVYWYRQLPEEGLKFMVYLQKENIIDESGMPKERFSAEFPKEGPSILRIQQVVRGDSAAYFCASSQSDGWDEQFFGPGTRLTVL.

The J gene is TRBJ2-7, the V gene TRBV28, with 7 nucleotides matching TRBD1. The V gene's germline CDR1 is MDHEN and CDR2 SYDVKM. This CDR3 region has 13 residues. Germline trimming cut 9 bases from V and 0 bases from J; bases unmatched to any gene: 5. The CDR3 sequence is CASETGNSYEQYF. CDR3 DNA: TGTGCCAGTGAGACAGGGAACTCCTACGAGCAGTACTTC.

For this clone: The identical CDR3 is also encoded by other nucleotide sequences in the sample. The V and J genes are TRBV18 and TRBJ1-5, with TRBD1 identical over 8 bases. From germline, CDR1 is KGHSH and CDR2 LQKENI. V trimming: 2 bases; J trimming: 4 bases; junction bases outside the gene matches: 1. The CDR3 has 14 amino acids. Written as DNA, the CDR3 is TGTGCCAGCTCACCAGGACAGGGTAATCAGCCCCAGCATTTT. Translating it yields CASSPGQGNQPQHF.

The rearrangement links TRBV11-2 to TRBJ2-7, with D unresolved. The CDR3 sequence is 11 residues long. The germline gives CDR1 SGHAT, CDR2 FQNNGV. V gave up 4 bases and J gave up 4 bases, with 5 bases separating them. CDR3 region: CASSSLYEQYF. The CDR3 DNA reads as TGTGCCAGCAGCTCATTGTACGAGCAGTACTTC.

This clone has a handful of counts. The CDR3 here is CSVEDPPTQYF. Here the CDR3 DNA reads TGCAGCGTTGAAGATCCTCCTACGCAGTATTTT. The chain has TRBV29-1 and TRBJ2-3; D not certain. Germline values: CDR1 SQVTM, CDR2 ANQGSEA. The CDR3 contains 11 residues. V shed 0 bases and J shed 8 bases, with 6 bases lying between them.

This rearrangement joins TRBV29-1 to TRBJ2-5, with 9 bases matching TRBD2. The CDR3 runs to 15 residues. V gave up 7 bases and J gave up 4 bases; unmatched junction bases: 13. Per germline, CDR1 SQVTM and CDR2 ANQGSEA. The CDR3 loop reads CSAGAASGVVETQYF. In DNA, the CDR3 is TGCAGCGCCGGAGCAGCTAGCGGGGTGGTAGAGACCCAGTACTTC.

V gene TRBV27 combines with J gene TRBJ1-6; no firm D call. V lost 7 bases, J lost 0 bases, and 7 bases lay in between. CDR1 is MNHEY, CDR2 SMNVEV, per germline (reference sequence). The CDR3 length is 14 residues. The CDR3 DNA is TGTGCCAGCACCAAGAGCTCCTATAATTCACCCCTCCACTTT. Protein product: CASTKSSYNSPLHF.